This T cell receptor (beta chain) was captured in a study of T-cell memory formation after mild COVID-19. TCRdb independently ran MiXCR on the 5' RACE reads; one entry per CDR3 protein. Altogether about 140,000 distinct CDR3 sequences are present, more than 13% being singletons, with the ten largest covering approximately 30%. CDR1 is LGHNA and CDR2 is YSLEER in the germline V gene. Between the trimmed V and J ends, which lost 3 bases and 6 bases, there was a span of 14 bases. This CDR3 is built from 14 residues. The receptor was isolated from an adult woman who had mild COVID-19 (a few samples of this study predate the infection). Cell type and time point are not known. The rearrangement links TRBV4-3 to TRBJ1-1, with D possibly being TRBD1 (6 bases). Sequenced material: PBMCs or a T cell subset sorted from them (not recorded which). CDR3 in amino acids: CASSHRGEVAEAFF. The CDR3 region has the DNA TGCGCCAGCAGCCACAGGGGAGAGGTGGCTGAAGCTTTCTTT.